This section outlines one T cell receptor (beta chain) sequence together with its context. No antigen is known for it. This sample is drawn from a study of cytomegalovirus exposure and HLA in healthy donors. The CDR3 has 15 amino acids. Germline CDR1 reads MNHNY; CDR2 reads SVGAGI (reference sequence). The J segment lost 7 bases and the V segment lost 3 bases, leaving 6 bases of the junction unmatched. Amplification used 60 Vbeta primers and 13 Jbeta primers. Assay: immunoSEQ multiplex PCR; the TCRdb copy retains only in-frame clones and omits some. The table includes about 130,000 clones, 70% to 80% detected once. Whole-study results and caveats: When a later analysis was performed, an Asian-associated ancestry cluster reportedly had fewer N-insertions than the approximately 680-donor mean. Reportedly, diagnosis of cytomegalovirus status by the classifier showed high specificity and sensitivity.

The sequencing input was PBMCs. The gene calls are TRBV6-6 and TRBJ1-2; 12 positions agree with TRBD1. This sequence was found in a man younger than 40 in good health and CMV-seronegative. The CDR3 coding sequence is TGTGCCAGCAGTTATTACCGGGACAGGGGGCTTGGCTACACCTTC. It is translated as CASSYYRDRGLGYTF.